This TCR beta chain was sequenced during a study of CD8 T cells in Susac syndrome. CD8+ and CD4+ T cells taken from blood had their TCR beta sequenced. The multiple sclerosis control group comprised treatment-naive patients with stable or active relapsing-remitting disease. Negative isolation was used for CD8+ and CD4+ T cells, and FACS enrichment was applied to TEMRA cells. CDR3 length equals 13 residues. Trimming stripped 2 bases from V and 8 bases from J, with 13 bases between. Reverse transcription of roughly 0.5 to 1 ug RNA was carried out with random hexamers. TCRdb analysed the immunoSEQ multiplex PCR reads with MiXCR anew, one entry per CDR3 protein. The table records around 130,000 distinct CDR3 sequences, around 95% of them present only once.

This chain connects TRBV12-3 or TRBV12-4 to TRBJ2-7, with D perhaps matching TRBD1 (5 bases). The sequenced material came from CD4+ T cells from PBMCs. The clonotype comes from a human donor with multiple sclerosis. The CDR3 spells CASSLSTGKKQYF. Written as DNA, the CDR3 is TGTGCCAGCAGTTTAAGTACAGGCAAAAAGCAGTACTTC.